This T cell receptor beta chain was recovered during a study of shared clonotypes between healthy human individuals. Libraries were prepared by immunoSEQ multiplex PCR; TCRdb keeps only in-frame clonotypes and omits some of them. The sample lists 2 million or so clones, about 95% occurring once. This CDR3 has 16 amino acids. From germline, CDR1 is SGHDT and CDR2 YYEEEE. Losses at the gene ends were 0 bases for V and 7 bases for J; bases not matched to a gene: 9. Naive CD8 cells were CD45RO-negative, positively selected for CCR7, excluding terminally differentiated effector memory CD45RA+ cells. The source material was naive CD8+ T cells sorted from blood. The V gene is TRBV5-6, the J gene TRBJ2-5, with TRBD2 matching over 10 bases. The source of this sequence is a man between 18 and 29 years old in good health. CDR3 residues: CASSLGLAGAVGTQYF. CDR3 in DNA: TGTGCCAGCAGCTTGGGGCTAGCGGGAGCCGTCGGGACCCAGTACTTC.